Listed below are T cell receptor beta chains from one sample, sequenced in a study of CD8 T cells in ankylosing spondylitis. One entry per CDR3 protein results from TCRdb running MiXCR on the 5' RACE reads. Among roughly 300,000 distinct CDR3 sequences listed, less than 10% were seen once. The sequenced sample consisted of blood, either unsorted or a sorted T cell fraction (not recorded which). The receptors were gathered from a male donor with ankylosing spondylitis. CDR3s include the opening cysteine and the closing phenylalanine or tryptophan. Fields, in order: clone size, J gene, V gene, D gene, CDR3 protein, CDR3 DNA. A D gene is named only where the DNA matches it firmly. The size field is filled for only some rows; it gives once, few, many or a size class.

clone_size: .; j_call: TRBJ2-5; v_call: TRBV12-3/TRBV12-4; d_call: TRBD2; cdr3_aa: CASSQSGTLLETQYF; cdr3_nt: TGTGCCAGCAGCCAAAGCGGGACGCTATTAGAGACCCAGTACTTC
clone_size: many; j_call: TRBJ1-4; v_call: TRBV2; d_call: .; cdr3_aa: CASRQDYNEKLFF; cdr3_nt: TGTGCCAGTCGACAGGACTATAATGAAAAACTGTTTTTT
clone_size: .; j_call: TRBJ2-1; v_call: TRBV20-1; d_call: TRBD2; cdr3_aa: CSAPSLAGDTNEQFF; cdr3_nt: TGCAGTGCTCCGTCACTAGCGGGAGATACCAATGAGCAGTTCTTC
clone_size: .; j_call: TRBJ1-1; v_call: TRBV7-9; d_call: TRBD1; cdr3_aa: CASDDRGVNTEAFF; cdr3_nt: TGTGCCAGCGACGACAGGGGGGTGAACACTGAAGCTTTCTTT
clone_size: few; j_call: TRBJ2-7; v_call: TRBV21-1; d_call: .; cdr3_aa: CASEVAIVVHEQYF; cdr3_nt: TGTGCCAGCGAGGTGGCCATAGTTGTCCACGAGCAGTACTTC
clone_size: .; j_call: TRBJ2-5; v_call: TRBV20-1; d_call: TRBD2; cdr3_aa: CSARAPTSGRGETQYF; cdr3_nt: TGCAGTGCTAGAGCCCCGACTAGCGGGAGAGGGGAGACCCAGTACTTC
clone_size: few; j_call: TRBJ2-1; v_call: TRBV10-3; d_call: .; cdr3_aa: CAISIAASSYNEQFF; cdr3_nt: TGTGCCATCAGTATAGCGGCCAGCTCCTACAATGAGCAGTTCTTC
clone_size: few; j_call: TRBJ2-1; v_call: TRBV7-9; d_call: .; cdr3_aa: CASRGPNNEQFF; cdr3_nt: TGTGCCAGCAGGGGACCAAACAATGAGCAGTTCTTC
clone_size: .; j_call: TRBJ1-5; v_call: TRBV5-1; d_call: .; cdr3_aa: CASSLDGRKDQPQHF; cdr3_nt: TGCGCCAGCAGCTTGGATGGTCGGAAAGATCAGCCCCAGCATTTT
clone_size: many; j_call: TRBJ2-1; v_call: TRBV3-1; d_call: .; cdr3_aa: CASSQTSWLRSSYNEQFF; cdr3_nt: TGTGCCAGCAGCCAAACTTCCTGGCTGCGGAGCTCCTACAATGAGCAGTTCTTC
clone_size: many; j_call: TRBJ2-1; v_call: TRBV4-3; d_call: TRBD2; cdr3_aa: CASSWGAGEVNEQFF; cdr3_nt: TGCGCCAGCAGCTGGGGAGCGGGAGAGGTCAATGAGCAGTTCTTC
clone_size: few; j_call: TRBJ1-2; v_call: TRBV20-1; d_call: .; cdr3_aa: CSARGPQDHYGYTF; cdr3_nt: TGCAGTGCTAGAGGACCTCAGGACCACTATGGCTACACCTTC
clone_size: few; j_call: TRBJ2-7; v_call: TRBV27; d_call: TRBD2; cdr3_aa: CASSHSGESREQYF; cdr3_nt: TGTGCCAGCAGTCATAGCGGGGAGAGTCGGGAGCAGTACTTC
clone_size: .; j_call: TRBJ1-2; v_call: TRBV6-1; d_call: .; cdr3_aa: CASKGHQGLGYTF; cdr3_nt: TGTGCCAGCAAGGGGCACCAGGGTCTTGGCTACACCTTC
clone_size: .; j_call: TRBJ2-7; v_call: TRBV4-3; d_call: .; cdr3_aa: CASSQDVRGALEQYF; cdr3_nt: TGCGCCAGCAGCCAAGATGTAAGGGGGGCCCTCGAGCAGTACTTC
clone_size: few; j_call: TRBJ1-2; v_call: TRBV4-2; d_call: .; cdr3_aa: CASSQGRGYGYTF; cdr3_nt: TGTGCCAGCAGCCAAGGCCGGGGATACGGCTACACCTTC